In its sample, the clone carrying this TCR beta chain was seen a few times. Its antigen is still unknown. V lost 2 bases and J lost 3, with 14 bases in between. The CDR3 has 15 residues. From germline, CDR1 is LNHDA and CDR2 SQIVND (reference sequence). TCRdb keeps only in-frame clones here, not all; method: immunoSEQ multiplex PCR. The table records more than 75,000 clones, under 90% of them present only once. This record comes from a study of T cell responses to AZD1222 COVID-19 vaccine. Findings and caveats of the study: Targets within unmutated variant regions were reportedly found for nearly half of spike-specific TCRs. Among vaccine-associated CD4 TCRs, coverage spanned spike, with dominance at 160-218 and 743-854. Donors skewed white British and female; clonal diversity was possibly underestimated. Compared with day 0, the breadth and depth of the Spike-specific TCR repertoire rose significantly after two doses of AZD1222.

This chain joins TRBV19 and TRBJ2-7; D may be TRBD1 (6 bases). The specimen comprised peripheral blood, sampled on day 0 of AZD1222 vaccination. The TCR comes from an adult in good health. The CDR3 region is CASSITPGVYYEQYF. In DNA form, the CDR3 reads TGTGCCAGTAGTATAACCCCAGGGGTGTACTACGAGCAGTACTTC.